The clone carrying this T cell receptor (beta chain) has ten or more counts. Its antigen remains unknown. The data stem from a study of tumor-infiltrating lymphocytes in primary liver carcinoma. Study information: Patients were men and women aged 30 to 69 years. Sample yields of productive TCRbeta reads, ranging from roughly 3.65 to 7.5 million, were similar across tissue types. General study points: A significantly higher top-250-clone fraction was found in tumors than in blood (p = 0.039). No more than about 8-24% of top clones could be seen in all five tumor regions.

Unsorted bulk tissue (roughly 19-30 mg) underwent RNA and DNA co-extraction. The CDR3 is 16 residues long. CDR1 is SGHRS, CDR2 YFSETQ, per germline. Trimming shortened V by 2 bases and J by 3 bases, and 17 bases separated the two germline ends. The authors made TCR beta cDNA from 450 to 600 ng total RNA with a constant-region primer. What produced the TCR beta libraries was three nested multiplex PCR rounds using slightly modified ARM-PCR. A C-beta reverse primer was combined with TRBV1-TRBV30 forward primers in the first two PCR rounds, and each round had 10 cycles. TCRdb reprocessed the multiplex PCR reads with MiXCR, giving one entry per CDR3 protein. The sample has tens of thousands of distinct CDR3 sequences, 65% to 80% seen once.

Specimen: liver tumor tissue from sampling region 1. Described subset: tumor region T1, superior pole. This chain joins TRBV5-1 and TRBJ1-2; perhaps TRBD1 as D (6 bases). This receptor was identified in a man aged 35-49 years with primary liver carcinoma and hepatitis B virus infection. The CDR3 DNA sequence: TGCGCCAGCAGCTTATTAAAGAACAGGGCGGACTATGGCTACACCTTC. It is translated as CASSLLKNRADYGYTF.